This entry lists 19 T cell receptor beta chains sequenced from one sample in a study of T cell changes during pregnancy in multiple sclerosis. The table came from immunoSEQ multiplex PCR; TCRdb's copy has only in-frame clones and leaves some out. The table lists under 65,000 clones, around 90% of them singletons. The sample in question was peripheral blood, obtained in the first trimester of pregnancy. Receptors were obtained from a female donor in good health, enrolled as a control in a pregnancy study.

CDR3 nucleotides: TGTGCCAGCAGCCCCTCCGGGACAGGAGAAGAGACCCAGTACTTC. It codes for CASSPSGTGEETQYF. The J gene is TRBJ2-5, the V gene TRBV28, with 8 bases identical to TRBD1. Germline trimming cut 6 bases from V and 3 bases from J; bases unmatched to any gene: 9. The CDR3 contains 15 residues. Germline V gene data show CDR1 as MDHEN and CDR2 as SYDVKM.

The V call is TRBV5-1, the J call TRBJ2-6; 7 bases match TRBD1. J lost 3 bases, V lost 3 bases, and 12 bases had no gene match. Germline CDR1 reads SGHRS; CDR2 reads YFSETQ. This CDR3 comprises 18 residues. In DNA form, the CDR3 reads TGCGCCAGCAGCTCGAAGACAGGGTCTACCTTTGGGGCCAACGTCCTGACTTTC. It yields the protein CASSSKTGSTFGANVLTF. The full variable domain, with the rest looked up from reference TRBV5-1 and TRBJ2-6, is KAGVTQTPRYLIKTRGQQVTLSCSPISGHRSVSWYQQTPGQGLQFLFEYFSETQRNKGNFPGRFSGRQFSNSRSEMNVSTLELGDSALYLCASSSKTGSTFGANVLTFGAGSRLTVL.

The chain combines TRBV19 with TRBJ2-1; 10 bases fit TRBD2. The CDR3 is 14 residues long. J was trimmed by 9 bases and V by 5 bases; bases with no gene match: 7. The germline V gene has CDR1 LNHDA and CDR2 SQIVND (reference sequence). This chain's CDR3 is CASSGGTSEGEQFF. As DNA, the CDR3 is TGTGCCAGTAGTGGGGGGACTAGCGAGGGTGAGCAGTTCTTC.

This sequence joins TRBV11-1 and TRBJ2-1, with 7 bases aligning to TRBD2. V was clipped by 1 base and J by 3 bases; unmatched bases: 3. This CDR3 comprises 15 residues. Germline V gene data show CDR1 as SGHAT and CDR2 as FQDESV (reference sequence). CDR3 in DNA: TGTGCCAGCAGCTTAGGACGGGGGGACTACAATGAGCAGTTCTTC. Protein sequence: CASSLGRGDYNEQFF.

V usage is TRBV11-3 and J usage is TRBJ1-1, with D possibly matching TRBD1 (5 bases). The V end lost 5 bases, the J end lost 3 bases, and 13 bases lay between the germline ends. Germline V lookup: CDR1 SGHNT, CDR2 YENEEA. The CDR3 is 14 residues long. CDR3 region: CASSPGAGYTEAFF. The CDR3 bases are TGTGCCAGCAGCCCTGGGGCAGGGTACACTGAAGCTTTCTTT.

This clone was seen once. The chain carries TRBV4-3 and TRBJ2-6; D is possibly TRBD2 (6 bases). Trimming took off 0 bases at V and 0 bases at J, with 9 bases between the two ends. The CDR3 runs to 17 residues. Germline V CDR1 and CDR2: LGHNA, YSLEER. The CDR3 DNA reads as TGCGCCAGCAGCCAAGAAAGGAGGGCCTCTGGGGCCAACGTCCTGACTTTC. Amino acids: CASSQERRASGANVLTF.

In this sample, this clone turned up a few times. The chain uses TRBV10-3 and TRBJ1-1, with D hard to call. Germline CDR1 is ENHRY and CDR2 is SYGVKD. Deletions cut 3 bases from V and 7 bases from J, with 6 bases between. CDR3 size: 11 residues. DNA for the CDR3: TGTGCCATCAGTGACCAGTTTGAAGCTTTCTTT. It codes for CAISDQFEAFF.

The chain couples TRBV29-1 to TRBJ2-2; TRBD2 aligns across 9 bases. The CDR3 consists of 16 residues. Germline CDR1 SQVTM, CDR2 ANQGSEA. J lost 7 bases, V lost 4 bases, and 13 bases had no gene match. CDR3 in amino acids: CSVVWVAGAFGGELFF. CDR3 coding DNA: TGCAGCGTTGTTTGGGTAGCGGGAGCGTTTGGCGGGGAGCTGTTTTTT.

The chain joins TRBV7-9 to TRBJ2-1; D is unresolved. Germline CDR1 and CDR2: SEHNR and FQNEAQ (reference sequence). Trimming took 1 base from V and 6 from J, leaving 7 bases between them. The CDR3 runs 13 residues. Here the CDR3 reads CASSLVGFNEQFF. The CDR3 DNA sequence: TGTGCCAGCAGCTTAGTGGGCTTCAATGAGCAGTTCTTC.

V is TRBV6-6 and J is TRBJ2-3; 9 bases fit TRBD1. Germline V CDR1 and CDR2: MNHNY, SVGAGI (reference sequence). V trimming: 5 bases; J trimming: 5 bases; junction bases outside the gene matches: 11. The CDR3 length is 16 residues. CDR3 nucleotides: TGTGCCAGCAGTCAGATCGACAGGGGGGAGGGAGATACGCAGTATTTT. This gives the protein CASSQIDRGEGDTQYF.

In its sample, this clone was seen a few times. For the CDR3, the DNA is TGTGCCAGTAGCCCTAGCGGGGGGTCCGGGGAGCTGTTTTTT. Residues: CASSPSGGSGELFF. The chain has TRBV19 and TRBJ2-2; the match to TRBD2 covers 11 bases. This CDR3 is built from 14 residues. Germline CDR1 is LNHDA and CDR2 is SQIVND (reference sequence). J lost 6 bases, V lost 6 bases, and 3 bases had no gene match. Drawing the rest from reference TRBV19 and TRBJ2-2, the complete variable domain is DGGITQSPKYLFRKEGQNVTLSCEQNLNHDAMYWYRQDPGQGLRLIYYSQIVNDFQKGDIAEGYSVSREKKESFPLTVTSAQKNPTAFYLCASSPSGGSGELFFGEGSRLTVL.

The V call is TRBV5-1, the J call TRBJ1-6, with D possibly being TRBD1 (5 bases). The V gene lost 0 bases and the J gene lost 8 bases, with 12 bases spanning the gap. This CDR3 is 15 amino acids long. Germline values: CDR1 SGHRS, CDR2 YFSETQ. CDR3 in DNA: TGCGCCAGCAGCTTGGTCGGGGGTGGGGATTCACCCCTCCACTTT. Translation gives CASSLVGGGDSPLHF.

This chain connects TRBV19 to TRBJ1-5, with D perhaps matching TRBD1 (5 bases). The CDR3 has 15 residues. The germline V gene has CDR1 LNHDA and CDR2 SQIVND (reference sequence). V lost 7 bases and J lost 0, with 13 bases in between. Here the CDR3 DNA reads TGTGCCAGTAAGTGGACATTCGATAGCAATCAGCCCCAGCATTTT. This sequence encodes CASKWTFDSNQPQHF.

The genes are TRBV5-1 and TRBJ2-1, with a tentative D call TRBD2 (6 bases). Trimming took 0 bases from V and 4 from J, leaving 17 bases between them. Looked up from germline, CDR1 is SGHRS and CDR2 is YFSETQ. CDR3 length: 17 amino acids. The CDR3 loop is CASSLVAGTANYNEQFF. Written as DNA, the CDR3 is TGCGCCAGCAGCTTGGTTGCCGGGACTGCTAATTACAATGAGCAGTTCTTC.

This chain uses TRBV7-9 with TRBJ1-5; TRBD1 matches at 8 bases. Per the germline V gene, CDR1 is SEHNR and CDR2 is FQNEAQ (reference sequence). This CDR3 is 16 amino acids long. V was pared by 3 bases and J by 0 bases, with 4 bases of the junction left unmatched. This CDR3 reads CASSLGQVDSNQPQHF. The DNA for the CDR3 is TGTGCCAGCAGCTTGGGACAGGTCGATAGCAATCAGCCCCAGCATTTT.

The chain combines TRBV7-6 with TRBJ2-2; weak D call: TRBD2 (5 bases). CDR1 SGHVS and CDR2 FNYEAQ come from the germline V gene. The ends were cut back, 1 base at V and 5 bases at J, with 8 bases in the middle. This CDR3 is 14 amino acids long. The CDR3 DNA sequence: TGTGCCAGCAGCTTAGTTCCGGGAACCGGGGAGCTGTTTTTT. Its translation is CASSLVPGTGELFF.

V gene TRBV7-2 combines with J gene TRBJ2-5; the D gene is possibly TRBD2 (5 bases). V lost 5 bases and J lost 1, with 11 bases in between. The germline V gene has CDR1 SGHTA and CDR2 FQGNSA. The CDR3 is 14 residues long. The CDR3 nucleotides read TGTGCCAGCAGCCTAACGCGGGCCCAAGAGACCCAGTACTTC. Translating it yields CASSLTRAQETQYF.

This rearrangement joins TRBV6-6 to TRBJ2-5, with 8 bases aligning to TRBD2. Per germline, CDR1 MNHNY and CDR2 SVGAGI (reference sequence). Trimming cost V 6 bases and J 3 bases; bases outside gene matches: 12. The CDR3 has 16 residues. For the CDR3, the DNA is TGTGCCAGCAGCCCAGGGGTCCTAGCGGGTGAAGAGACCCAGTACTTC. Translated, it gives CASSPGVLAGEETQYF.

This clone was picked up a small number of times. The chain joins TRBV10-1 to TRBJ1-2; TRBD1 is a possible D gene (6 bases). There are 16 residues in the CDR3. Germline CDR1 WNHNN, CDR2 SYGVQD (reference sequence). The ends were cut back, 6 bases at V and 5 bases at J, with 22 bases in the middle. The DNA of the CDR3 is TGCGCCAGCAGCATAGGGACACCCCGCTCGGAATATGGCTACACCTTC. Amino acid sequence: CASSIGTPRSEYGYTF.